A selection of T cell receptor beta chains follows, all from one sample in a study of blood T cell repertoires in COVID-19. Libraries were prepared by immunoSEQ multiplex PCR; TCRdb keeps only in-frame clonotypes and omits some of them. Among some 250,000 clones, approximately 90% were seen once, and the ten largest hold more than 1%. Sequences were obtained from PBMCs or T cells enriched from blood (not recorded which). The receptors were gathered from a human donor in a cohort exposed to, infected with or recovered from COVID-19 (not recorded which). The donor label of this sample is uncertain. Both conserved end residues are part of each CDR3. Each record gives: clone size, V gene, D gene, J gene, CDR3 protein, CDR3 DNA. A D gene is named only where the DNA matches it firmly. Clone size appears in some rows only: once, few, many, or a class for an expanded clone.

NA,TRBV5-4,NA,TRBJ2-3,CASSFYYDTQYF,TGTGCCAGCAGCTTCTACTACGATACGCAGTATTTT
once,TRBV30,NA,TRBJ2-1,CAWSVQVGGHNEQFF,TGTGCCTGGAGTGTACAAGTGGGGGGTCACAATGAGCAGTTCTTC
NA,TRBV27,NA,TRBJ1-5,CASSFSRVGNQPQHF,TGTGCCAGCAGTTTTTCCAGGGTGGGAAATCAGCCCCAGCATTTT
NA,TRBV6-1,NA,TRBJ1-5,CASSGGPKATDYQPQHF,TGTGCCAGCAGTGGGGGGCCCAAAGCAACTGACTATCAGCCCCAGCATTTT
NA,TRBV6-1,TRBD1,TRBJ1-6,CASSESPRQGDNSPLHF,TGTGCCAGCAGTGAATCCCCCCGACAGGGGGATAATTCACCCCTCCACTTT
NA,TRBV28,TRBD1,TRBJ1-4,CASSFPDRGLGKLFF,TGTGCCAGCAGTTTCCCCGACAGGGGGTTGGGAAAACTGTTTTTT
NA,TRBV27,TRBD1,TRBJ1-5,CASSLSVGQGNQPQHF,TGTGCCAGCAGTTTGTCCGTGGGACAGGGAAATCAGCCCCAGCATTTT
few,TRBV29-1,TRBD1,TRBJ1-1,CSVDGQGVSNTEAFF,TGCAGCGTAGATGGACAGGGTGTTTCGAACACTGAAGCTTTCTTT
NA,TRBV5-6,TRBD1,TRBJ1-2,CASRYRQGNYGYTF,TGTGCCAGCAGGTATAGACAGGGAAACTATGGCTACACCTTC
NA,TRBV6-2/TRBV6-3,NA,TRBJ2-3,CASSPGVRTDTQYF,TGTGCCAGCAGTCCGGGGGTGCGGACAGATACGCAGTATTTT
NA,TRBV6-5,TRBD1,TRBJ1-2,CASSYSLQGALYGYTF,TGTGCCAGCAGTTACTCCCTACAGGGGGCTTTATATGGCTACACCTTC
NA,TRBV30,TRBD1,TRBJ2-5,CAWGTGTSQETQYF,TGTGCCTGGGGGACAGGGACGTCCCAAGAGACCCAGTACTTC
NA,TRBV5-6,TRBD1,TRBJ2-5,CASSIGQGALEETQYF,TGTGCCAGCAGCATCGGACAGGGGGCTTTGGAGGAGACCCAGTACTTC
NA,TRBV18,TRBD1,TRBJ2-3,CASSPSLSGTGAFGQYF,TGTGCCAGCTCACCATCTTTATCCGGCACAGGGGCCTTCGGGCAGTATTTT
few,TRBV29-1,NA,TRBJ2-7,CSVDSSIGEQYF,TGCAGCGTTGATAGTTCAATCGGGGAGCAGTACTTC
once,TRBV27,TRBD2,TRBJ2-1,CASTTSGEPYNEQFF,TGTGCCAGCACCACTAGCGGGGAACCCTACAATGAGCAGTTCTTC
NA,TRBV19,NA,TRBJ1-2,CASRGAKRGYGYTF,TGTGCCAGTAGGGGGGCGAAAAGAGGCTATGGCTACACCTTC
NA,TRBV3-1/TRBV3-2,NA,TRBJ2-1,CASSRPGHPSSYNEQFF,TGTGCCAGCAGCCGACCGGGACACCCTAGCTCCTACAATGAGCAGTTCTTC
NA,TRBV3-1/TRBV3-2,NA,TRBJ2-1,CASSPPRRDSQFNEQFF,TGTGCCAGCAGCCCACCCCGGCGGGACAGTCAGTTCAATGAGCAGTTCTTC
NA,TRBV2,NA,TRBJ1-1,CASSLEGFSTEAFF,TGTGCCAGCAGTTTGGAGGGGTTCAGCACTGAAGCTTTCTTT
NA,TRBV5-1,NA,TRBJ2-2,CASRRSRVDYTGELFF,TGCGCCAGCAGACGTTCGAGGGTGGATTACACCGGGGAGCTGTTTTTT
NA,TRBV27,TRBD1,TRBJ2-7,CASSLTWPDRGGYEQYF,TGTGCCAGCAGTTTAACGTGGCCGGACAGGGGAGGATACGAGCAGTACTTC
NA,TRBV23-1,NA,TRBJ1-2,CASSQIGRGDSNYGYTF,TGCGCCAGCAGTCAAATAGGCAGGGGAGACTCTAACTATGGCTACACCTTC
NA,TRBV11-3,NA,TRBJ2-3,CASSWQEGSTDTQYF,TGTGCCAGCAGCTGGCAAGAGGGTAGCACAGATACGCAGTATTTT
NA,TRBV30,NA,TRBJ1-3,CAWDLAGGNTIYF,TGTGCCTGGGATCTGGCGGGGGGAAACACCATATATTTT
NA,TRBV19,NA,TRBJ2-3,CASSIGSSTDTQYF,TGTGCCAGTAGTATCGGGTCTAGCACAGATACGCAGTATTTT
NA,TRBV5-6,TRBD1,TRBJ1-2,CASSPTGVRGYTF,TGTGCCAGCAGTCCGACAGGGGTGCGGGGCTACACCTTC
NA,TRBV4-1,TRBD1,TRBJ1-2,CASSQDIDRGRVYGYTF,TGCGCCAGCAGCCAAGACATTGACAGGGGGCGCGTTTATGGCTACACCTTC
NA,TRBV24-1,NA,TRBJ2-7,CATSEDFRTVQYF,TGTGCCACCAGTGAAGATTTCCGGACTGTGCAGTACTTC
few,TRBV7-2,NA,TRBJ2-3,CASSLERGIGTQYF,TGTGCCAGCAGCTTAGAGCGCGGGATCGGGACGCAGTATTTT
NA,TRBV4-1,NA,TRBJ1-5,CASSLSGGDQPQHF,TGCGCCAGCAGCCTAAGCGGAGGGGATCAGCCCCAGCATTTT
NA,TRBV30,NA,TRBJ1-1,CAWGGQGNTEAFF,TGTGCCTGGGGAGGGCAGGGAAACACTGAAGCTTTCTTT
NA,TRBV4-2,TRBD2,TRBJ2-1,CASSPRLAGGSSSYNEQFF,TGTGCCAGCAGCCCCCGACTAGCGGGGGGCAGTAGCTCCTACAATGAGCAGTTCTTC
NA,TRBV5-1,NA,TRBJ1-4,CASSLVGLANEKLFF,TGCGCCAGCAGCTTAGTGGGACTAGCTAATGAAAAACTGTTTTTT
NA,TRBV13,TRBD1,TRBJ1-3,CASSLGTGVSGNTIYF,TGTGCCAGCAGCTTGGGGACAGGGGTCTCTGGAAACACCATATATTTT
NA,TRBV4-1,TRBD1,TRBJ1-4,CASSYSGTGTEKLFF,TGCGCCAGCAGCTACTCCGGGACAGGGACTGAAAAACTGTTTTTT
once,TRBV4-2,NA,TRBJ2-3,CASRVSGYEADTQYF,TGTGCCAGCCGGGTTTCCGGGTATGAAGCAGATACGCAGTATTTT
NA,TRBV7-7,TRBD2,TRBJ2-1,CASSLGGSGDLYEQFF,TGTGCCAGCAGCTTAGGAGGCAGCGGGGATCTCTATGAGCAGTTCTTC
NA,TRBV4-2,TRBD2,TRBJ2-1,CASSQGAGENFHNEQFF,TGTGCCAGCAGCCAAGGGGCGGGGGAGAACTTTCACAATGAGCAGTTCTTC
NA,TRBV5-4,TRBD1,TRBJ1-1,CASSSGGTGGNTEAFF,TGTGCCAGCAGCTCAGGGGGGACAGGGGGCAACACTGAAGCTTTCTTT
NA,TRBV6-4,TRBD2,TRBJ2-2,CASSDGGGANTGELFF,TGTGCCAGCAGTGACGGCGGGGGGGCGAACACCGGGGAGCTGTTTTTT
NA,TRBV5-6,NA,TRBJ2-5,CASSFTQSRQETQYF,TGTGCCAGCAGCTTCACACAGAGCCGGCAAGAGACCCAGTACTTC
NA,TRBV5-4,NA,TRBJ2-5,CASSGGTDQETQYF,TGTGCCAGCAGCGGAGGGACAGATCAAGAGACCCAGTACTTC
NA,TRBV30,NA,TRBJ1-5,CAWRRGGDQPQHF,TGTGCCTGGAGAAGGGGCGGCGATCAGCCCCAGCATTTT
NA,TRBV4-1,NA,TRBJ1-1,CASSQGEGTEAFF,TGCGCCAGCAGCCAAGGGGAGGGAACTGAAGCTTTCTTT
NA,TRBV2,NA,TRBJ1-6,CASKSQGEVWSYNSPLHF,TGTGCCAGCAAGAGTCAAGGGGAAGTTTGGTCCTATAATTCACCCCTCCACTTT
NA,TRBV19,NA,TRBJ2-7,CASSIGPGVTYEQYF,TGTGCCAGTAGTATAGGCCCAGGGGTGACCTACGAGCAGTACTTC
NA,TRBV7-9,NA,TRBJ2-5,CASSLYTGGGETQYF,TGTGCCAGCAGCTTATACACGGGCGGCGGGGAGACCCAGTACTTC
NA,TRBV5-1,NA,TRBJ1-1,CASSLGGARGNTEAFF,TGCGCCAGCAGCTTGGGAGGGGCGCGGGGGAACACTGAAGCTTTCTTT
NA,TRBV27,NA,TRBJ1-2,CASSPLTGWGYTF,TGTGCCAGCAGTCCCCTCACGGGATGGGGCTACACCTTC
few,TRBV19,TRBD2,TRBJ2-5,CASRTSAQETQYF,TGTGCCAGTAGGACTAGCGCCCAAGAGACCCAGTACTTC
once,TRBV4-1,TRBD1,TRBJ1-1,CASSQIQRTGNEAFF,TGCGCCAGCAGCCAAATTCAGAGGACAGGGAATGAAGCTTTCTTT
NA,TRBV19,TRBD1,TRBJ1-5,CASSIDPRGHQPQHF,TGTGCCAGTAGTATAGATCCCAGGGGGCATCAGCCCCAGCATTTT